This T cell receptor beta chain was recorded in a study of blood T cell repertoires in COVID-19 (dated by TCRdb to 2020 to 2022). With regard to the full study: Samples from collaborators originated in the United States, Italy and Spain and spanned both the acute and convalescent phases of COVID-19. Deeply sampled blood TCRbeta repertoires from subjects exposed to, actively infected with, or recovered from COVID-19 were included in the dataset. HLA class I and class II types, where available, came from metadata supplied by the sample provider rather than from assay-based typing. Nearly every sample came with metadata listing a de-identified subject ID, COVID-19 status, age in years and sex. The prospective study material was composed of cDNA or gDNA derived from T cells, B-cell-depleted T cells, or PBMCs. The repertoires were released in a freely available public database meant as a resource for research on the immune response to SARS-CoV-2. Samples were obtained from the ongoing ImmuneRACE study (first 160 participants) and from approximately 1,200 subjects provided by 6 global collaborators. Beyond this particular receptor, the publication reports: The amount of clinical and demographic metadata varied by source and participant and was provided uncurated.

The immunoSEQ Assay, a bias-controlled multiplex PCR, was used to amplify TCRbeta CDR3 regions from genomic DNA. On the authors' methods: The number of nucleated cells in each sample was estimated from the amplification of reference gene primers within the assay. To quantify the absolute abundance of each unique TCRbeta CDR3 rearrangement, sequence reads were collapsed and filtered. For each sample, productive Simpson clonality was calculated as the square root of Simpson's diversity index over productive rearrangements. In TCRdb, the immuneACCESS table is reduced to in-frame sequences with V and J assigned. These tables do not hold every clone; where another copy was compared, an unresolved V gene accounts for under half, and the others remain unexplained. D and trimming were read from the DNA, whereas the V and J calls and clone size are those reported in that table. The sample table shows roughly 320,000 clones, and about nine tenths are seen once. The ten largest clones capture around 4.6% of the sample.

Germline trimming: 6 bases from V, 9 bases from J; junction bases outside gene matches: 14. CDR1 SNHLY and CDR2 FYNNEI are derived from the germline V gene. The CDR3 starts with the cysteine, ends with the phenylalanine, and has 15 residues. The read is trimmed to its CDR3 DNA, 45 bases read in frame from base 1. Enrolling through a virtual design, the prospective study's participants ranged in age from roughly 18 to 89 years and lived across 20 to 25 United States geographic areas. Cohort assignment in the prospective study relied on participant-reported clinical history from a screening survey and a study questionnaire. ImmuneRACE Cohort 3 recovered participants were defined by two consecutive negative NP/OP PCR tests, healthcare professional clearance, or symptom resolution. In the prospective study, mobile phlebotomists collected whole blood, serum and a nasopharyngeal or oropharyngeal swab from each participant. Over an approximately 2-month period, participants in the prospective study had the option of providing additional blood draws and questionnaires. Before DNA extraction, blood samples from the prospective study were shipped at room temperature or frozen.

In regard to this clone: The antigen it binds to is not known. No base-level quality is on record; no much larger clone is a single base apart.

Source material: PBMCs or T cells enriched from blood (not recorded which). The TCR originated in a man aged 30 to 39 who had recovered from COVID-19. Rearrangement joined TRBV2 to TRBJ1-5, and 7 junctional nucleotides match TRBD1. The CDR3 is CASSGGQPVMGPQHF. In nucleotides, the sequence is TGTGCCAGCAGCGGGGGACAGCCAGTAATGGGGCCCCAGCATTTT.